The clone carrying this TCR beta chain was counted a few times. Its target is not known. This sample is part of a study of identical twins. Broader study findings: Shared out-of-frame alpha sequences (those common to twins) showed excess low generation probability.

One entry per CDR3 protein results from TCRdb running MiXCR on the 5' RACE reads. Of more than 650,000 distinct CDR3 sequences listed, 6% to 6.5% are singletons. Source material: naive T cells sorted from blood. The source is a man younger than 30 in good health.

CDR3 protein: CASSGTFAGEQFF. CDR3 coding DNA: TGTGCCAGTAGCGGGACCTTTGCGGGTGAGCAGTTCTTC. This chain links TRBV2 with TRBJ2-1; TRBD2 matches 8 bases. The trim removed 9 bases at V and 9 bases at J, leaving 10 bases unmatched. CDR3 length: 13 amino acids. In germline, CDR1 is SNHLY, CDR2 FYNNEI.